This T cell receptor (beta chain) derives from a study of blood T cell repertoires in COVID-19. CDR3 length: 16 residues. Germline lookup yields CDR1 LGHDT and CDR2 YNNKEL (reference sequence). J lost 2 bases, V lost 0 bases, and 6 bases had no gene match. Original handling: Amplification of reference gene primers was used by the study to estimate nucleated cell counts. Profiling relied on immunoSEQ multiplex PCR, and the TCRdb table lists in-frame clones only, not all of them. D and trimming were read from the DNA, whereas the V and J calls and clone size are those reported in that table. The repertoire holds about 77,000 clones, with over 70% as singletons.

Sequenced material: peripheral blood. The gene calls are TRBV3-1 (or the pseudogene TRBV3-2) and TRBJ2-7, with 8 bases that match TRBD2. The source is a man in his fifties or sixties with acute or convalescent COVID-19. CDR3 sequence reads: CASSQDGAGAAYEQYF. CDR3 coding DNA: TGTGCCAGCAGCCAAGATGGAGCGGGAGCGGCCTACGAGCAGTACTTC.